Here is one T cell receptor (beta chain) with its context. These data originate in a study of sequential checkpoint blockade in melanoma. The repertoire was sequenced with immunoSEQ multiplex PCR; TCRdb's copy has only in-frame clones and lacks some. The sample lists thousands of clones, around 70% occurring once. The CDR3 consists of 15 residues. V was pared by 4 bases and J by 9 bases, with 19 bases between. As for treatment: randomized to nivolumab then ipilimumab (arm A) or the reverse (arm B). The source of this sequence is a human donor with melanoma. This material consisted of CD8+ T cells sorted from blood (inferred from file names), taken from a patient given nivolumab and ipilimumab in sequence. J is TRBJ2-1 and V is TRBV23-1; possible D gene TRBD2, 6 bases. TRBV23-1 is marked as an open reading frame, function uncertain. This CDR3 is CASSPNGRKEGEQFF. The CDR3 nucleotides read TGCGCCAGCAGTCCGAACGGGAGAAAGGAGGGTGAGCAGTTCTTC.